This is a list of T cell receptor beta chains from one sample in a study of immune evolution from preneoplasia to lung adenocarcinoma. TCRdb's table, derived via immunoSEQ multiplex PCR, lists solely in-frame clones and lacks some. Altogether 30,000 to 45,000 clones are present, roughly 74% being singletons, with the ten largest covering roughly 6.6%. Sequenced: FFPE invasive lung adenocarcinoma tissue. The receptors originated from a person in their sixties with lung adenocarcinoma. Both conserved end residues are part of each CDR3. D genes are given only for firm matches.

D	V	J	CDR3	DNA
-	TRBV2	TRBJ2-5	CASSRETETQYF	TGTGCCAGCAGCAGGGAGACGGAGACCCAGTACTTC
-	TRBV27	TRBJ2-2	CASSSVGELFF	TGTGCCAGCAGTTCCGTCGGGGAGCTGTTTTTT
-	TRBV27	TRBJ1-2	CASSRGENYGYTF	TGTGCCAGCAGTAGAGGGGAGAACTATGGCTACACCTTC
TRBD1	TRBV7-2	TRBJ1-1	CASSRTGKPEAFF	TGTGCCAGCAGCCGGACAGGGAAGCCTGAAGCTTTCTTT
-	TRBV5-1	TRBJ2-7	CASSLGAGGTEQYF	TGCGCCAGCAGCTTGGGCGCCGGGGGTACCGAGCAGTACTTC
-	TRBV29-1	TRBJ1-2	CSVDVQGGGYTF	TGCAGCGTTGATGTGCAGGGCGGAGGCTACACCTTC
TRBD1	TRBV6-5	TRBJ1-4	CASRKGGFGEKLFF	TGTGCCAGCAGGAAAGGGGGCTTTGGGGAAAAACTGTTTTTT
-	TRBV5-6	TRBJ2-2	CASVGPNTGELFF	TGTGCCAGCGTAGGACCTAACACCGGGGAGCTGTTTTTT
-	TRBV18	TRBJ2-2	CASSPLTANTGELFF	TGTGCCAGCTCACCCCTGACAGCGAACACCGGGGAGCTGTTTTTT
TRBD1	TRBV7-2	TRBJ1-4	CASSLRGQALGNEKLFF	TGTGCCAGCAGCTTAAGAGGACAGGCTCTCGGCAATGAAAAACTGTTTTTT
TRBD2	TRBV5-5	TRBJ2-2	CASSLRHGGADTGELFF	TGTGCCAGCAGCCTAAGGCACGGGGGGGCCGACACCGGGGAGCTGTTTTTT
-	TRBV4-1	TRBJ1-1	CASSLGGGLITEAFF	TGCGCCAGCAGCCTCGGGGGGGGGCTAATCACTGAAGCTTTCTTT
-	TRBV18	TRBJ1-1	CASSPSLGGTVEAFF	TGTGCCAGCTCACCATCTCTAGGGGGGACGGTTGAAGCTTTCTTT
-	TRBV7-2	TRBJ2-7	CASSFDMGRGREQYF	TGTGCCAGCAGCTTTGATATGGGGAGAGGGCGCGAGCAGTACTTC